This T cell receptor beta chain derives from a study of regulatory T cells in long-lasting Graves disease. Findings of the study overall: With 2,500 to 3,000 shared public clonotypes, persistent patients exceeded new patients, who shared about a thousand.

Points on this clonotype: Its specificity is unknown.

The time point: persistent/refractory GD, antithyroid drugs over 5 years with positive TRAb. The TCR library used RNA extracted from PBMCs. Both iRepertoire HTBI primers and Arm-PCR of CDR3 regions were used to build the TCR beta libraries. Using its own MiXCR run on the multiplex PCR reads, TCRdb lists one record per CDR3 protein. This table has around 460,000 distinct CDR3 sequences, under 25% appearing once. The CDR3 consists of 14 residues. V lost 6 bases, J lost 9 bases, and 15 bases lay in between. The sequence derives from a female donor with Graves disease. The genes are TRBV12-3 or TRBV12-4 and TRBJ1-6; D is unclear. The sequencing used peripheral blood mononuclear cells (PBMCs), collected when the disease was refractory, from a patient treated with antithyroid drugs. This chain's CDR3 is CASSLDALSSPLHF. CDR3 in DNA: TGTGCCAGCAGCCTGGATGCCTTAAGTTCACCCCTCCACTTT.